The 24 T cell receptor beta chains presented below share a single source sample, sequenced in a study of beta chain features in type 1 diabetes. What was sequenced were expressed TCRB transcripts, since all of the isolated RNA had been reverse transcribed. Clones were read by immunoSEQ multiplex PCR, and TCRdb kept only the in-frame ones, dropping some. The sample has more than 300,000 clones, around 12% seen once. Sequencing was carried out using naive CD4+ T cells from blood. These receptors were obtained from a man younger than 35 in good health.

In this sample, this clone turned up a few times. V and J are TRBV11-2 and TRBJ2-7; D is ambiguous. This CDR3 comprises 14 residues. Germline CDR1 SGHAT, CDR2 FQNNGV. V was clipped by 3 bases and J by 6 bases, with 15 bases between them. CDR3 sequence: CASSFSVGPGEQYF. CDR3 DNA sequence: TGTGCCAGCAGCTTCTCTGTCGGTCCTGGCGAGCAGTACTTC. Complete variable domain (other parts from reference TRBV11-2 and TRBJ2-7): EAGVAQSPRYKIIEKRQSVAFWCNPISGHATLYWYQQILGQGPKLLIQFQNNGVVDDSQLPKDRFSAERLKGVDSTLKIQPAKLEDSAVYLCASSFSVGPGEQYFGPGTRLTVT.

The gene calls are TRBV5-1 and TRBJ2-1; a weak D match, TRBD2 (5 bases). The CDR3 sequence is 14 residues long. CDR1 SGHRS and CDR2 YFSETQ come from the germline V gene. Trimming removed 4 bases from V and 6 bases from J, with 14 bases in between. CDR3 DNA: TGCGCCAGCAGCCGGGCTAGCTCTGGCAATGAGCAGTTCTTC. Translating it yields CASSRASSGNEQFF. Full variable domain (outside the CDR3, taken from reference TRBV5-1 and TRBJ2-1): KAGVTQTPRYLIKTRGQQVTLSCSPISGHRSVSWYQQTPGQGLQFLFEYFSETQRNKGNFPGRFSGRQFSNSRSEMNVSTLELGDSALYLCASSRASSGNEQFFGPGTRLTVL.

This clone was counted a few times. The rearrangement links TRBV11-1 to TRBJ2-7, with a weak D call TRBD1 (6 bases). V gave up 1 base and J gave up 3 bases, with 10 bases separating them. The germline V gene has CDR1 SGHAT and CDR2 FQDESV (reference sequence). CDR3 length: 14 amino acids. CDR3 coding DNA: TGTGCCAGCAGCTTAGGACAGGAATTCTACGAGCAGTACTTC. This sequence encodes CASSLGQEFYEQYF. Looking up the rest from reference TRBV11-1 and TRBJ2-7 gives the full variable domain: EAEVAQSPRYKITEKSQAVAFWCDPISGHATLYWYRQILGQGPELLVQFQDESVVDDSQLPKDRFSAERLKGVDSTLKIQPAELGDSAMYLCASSLGQEFYEQYFGPGTRLTVT.

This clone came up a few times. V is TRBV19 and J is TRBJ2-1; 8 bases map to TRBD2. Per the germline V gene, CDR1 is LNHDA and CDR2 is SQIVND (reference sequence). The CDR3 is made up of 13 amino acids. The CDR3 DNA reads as TGTGCGACCGGGACTAGTTCAATCGGTGAGCAGTTCTTC. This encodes CATGTSSIGEQFF.

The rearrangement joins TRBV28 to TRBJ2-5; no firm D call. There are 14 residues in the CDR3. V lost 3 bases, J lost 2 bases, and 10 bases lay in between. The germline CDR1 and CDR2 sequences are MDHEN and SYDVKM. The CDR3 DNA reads TGTGCCAGCAGTTTTTACAGTAATCAAGAGACCCAGTACTTC. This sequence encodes CASSFYSNQETQYF.

CDR3 sequence (DNA): TGTGCCAGCAGCTCGGCGGGGACCAATGAGCAGTTCTTC. Encoded protein: CASSSAGTNEQFF. The V call is TRBV7-3, the J call TRBJ2-1, with D possibly TRBD2 on 6 matching bases. Between the trimmed V and J ends, which lost 4 bases and 6 bases, there was a span of 10 bases. This CDR3 comprises 13 residues. Germline loops: CDR1 SGHTA, CDR2 FQGTGA. The full variable domain, completed using reference TRBV7-3 and TRBJ2-1, is GAGVSQTPSNKVTEKGKYVELRCDPISGHTALYWYRQSLGQGPEFLIYFQGTGAADDSGLPNDRFFAVRPEGSVSTLKIQRTERGDSAVYLCASSSAGTNEQFFGPGTRLTVL.

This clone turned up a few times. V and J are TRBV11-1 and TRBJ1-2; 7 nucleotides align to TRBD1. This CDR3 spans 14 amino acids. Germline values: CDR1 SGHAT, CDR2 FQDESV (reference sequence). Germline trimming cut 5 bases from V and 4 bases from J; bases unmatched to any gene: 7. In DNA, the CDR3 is TGTGCCAGCAGCCAGACGACAGGGTCCTATGGCTACACCTTC. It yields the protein CASSQTTGSYGYTF.

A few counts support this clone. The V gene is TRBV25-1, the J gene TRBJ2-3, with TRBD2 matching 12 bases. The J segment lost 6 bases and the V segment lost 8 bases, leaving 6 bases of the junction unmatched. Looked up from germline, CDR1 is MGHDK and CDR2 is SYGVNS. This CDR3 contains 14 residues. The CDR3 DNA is TGTGCCAGCTCGACTAGCGGGAGAGGGGATACGCAGTATTTT. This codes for CASSTSGRGDTQYF.

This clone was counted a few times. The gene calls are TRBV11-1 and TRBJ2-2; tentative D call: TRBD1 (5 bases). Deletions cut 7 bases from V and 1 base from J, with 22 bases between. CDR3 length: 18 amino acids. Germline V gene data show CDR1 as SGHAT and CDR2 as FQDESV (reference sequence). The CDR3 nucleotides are TGTGCCAGCACCAATATCCAGTGGGGCCAGGGGAACACCGGGGAGCTGTTTTTT. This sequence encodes CASTNIQWGQGNTGELFF.

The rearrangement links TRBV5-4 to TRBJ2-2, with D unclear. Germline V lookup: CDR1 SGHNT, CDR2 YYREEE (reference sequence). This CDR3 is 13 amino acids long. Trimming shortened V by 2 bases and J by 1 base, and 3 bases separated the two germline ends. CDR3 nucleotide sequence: TGTGCCAGCAGCTTTCAGAACACCGGGGAGCTGTTTTTT. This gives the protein CASSFQNTGELFF.

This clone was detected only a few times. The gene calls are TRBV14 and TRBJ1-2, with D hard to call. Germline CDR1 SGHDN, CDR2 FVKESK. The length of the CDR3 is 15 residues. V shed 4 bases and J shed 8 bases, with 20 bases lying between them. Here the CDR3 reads CASSPLMRVQGGYTF. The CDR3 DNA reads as TGTGCCAGCAGCCCCTTGATGCGGGTACAAGGCGGCTACACCTTC. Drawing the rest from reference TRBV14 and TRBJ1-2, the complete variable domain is EAGVTQFPSHSVIEKGQTVTLRCDPISGHDNLYWYRRVMGKEIKFLLHFVKESKQDESGMPNNRFLAERTGGTYSTLKVQPAELEDSGVYFCASSPLMRVQGGYTFGSGTRLTVV.

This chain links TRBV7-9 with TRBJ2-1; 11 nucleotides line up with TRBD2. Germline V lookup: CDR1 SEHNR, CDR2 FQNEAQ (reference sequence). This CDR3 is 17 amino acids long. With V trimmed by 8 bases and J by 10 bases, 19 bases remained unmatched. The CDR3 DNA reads TGTGCCAGCGACTTACCCTGGGGGCTAGCGGGAGGAGGAGAGCAGTTCTTC. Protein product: CASDLPWGLAGGGEQFF.

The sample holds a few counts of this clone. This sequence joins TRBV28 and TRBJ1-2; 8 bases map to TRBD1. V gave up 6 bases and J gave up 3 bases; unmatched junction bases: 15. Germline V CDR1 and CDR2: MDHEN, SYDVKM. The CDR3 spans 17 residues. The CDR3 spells CASSELGGGQDHYGYTF. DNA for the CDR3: TGTGCCAGCAGCGAACTGGGGGGGGGACAGGACCACTATGGCTACACCTTC.

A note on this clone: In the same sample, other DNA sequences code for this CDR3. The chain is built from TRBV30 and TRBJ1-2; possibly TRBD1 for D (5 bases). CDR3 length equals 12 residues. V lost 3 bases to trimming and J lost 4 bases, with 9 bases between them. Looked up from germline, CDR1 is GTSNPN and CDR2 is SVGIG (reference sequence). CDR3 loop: CAWSVTGYGYTF. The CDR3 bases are TGTGCCTGGAGCGTAACAGGCTATGGCTACACCTTC.

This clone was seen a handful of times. The CDR3 spells CATSRDGAPRTPPTF. The DNA for the CDR3 is TGTGCCACCAGCAGAGACGGCGCCCCCCGGACACCACCCACCTTC. The chain is built from TRBV15 and TRBJ1-2, with D maybe TRBD1 (5 bases). The germline V and J ends were trimmed by 0 bases and 13 bases, with 21 bases remaining between them. This CDR3 comprises 15 residues. Germline lookup yields CDR1 LNHNV and CDR2 YYDKDF (reference sequence).

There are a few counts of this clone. The CDR3 DNA reads TGTGCCAGCTCACCTAGACTAGAGTGGGCAGATACGCAGTATTTT. Protein: CASSPRLEWADTQYF. The chain carries TRBV18 and TRBJ2-3; tentative D call: TRBD2 (6 bases). Trimming removed 3 bases at V and 4 bases at J, with 14 bases between. Germline-derived CDR1 and CDR2 are KGHSH and LQKENI. CDR3 length: 15 residues.

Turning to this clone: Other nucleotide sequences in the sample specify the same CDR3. CDR3 sequence: CAWSGQGNQPQHF. CDR3 sequence (DNA): TGTGCCTGGAGTGGCCAGGGCAATCAGCCCCAGCATTTT. This rearrangement joins TRBV30 to TRBJ1-5; D is unresolved. Germline values: CDR1 GTSNPN, CDR2 SVGIG (reference sequence). This CDR3 region has 13 residues. V was trimmed by 1 base and J by 2 bases, leaving 6 bases between them.

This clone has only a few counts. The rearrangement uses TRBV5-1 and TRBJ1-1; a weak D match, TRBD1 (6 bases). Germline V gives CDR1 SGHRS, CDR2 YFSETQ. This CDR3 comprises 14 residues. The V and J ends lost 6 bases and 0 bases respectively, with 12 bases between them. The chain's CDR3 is CASTLTGMNTEAFF. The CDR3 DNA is TGCGCCAGCACCCTGACAGGTATGAACACTGAAGCTTTCTTT.

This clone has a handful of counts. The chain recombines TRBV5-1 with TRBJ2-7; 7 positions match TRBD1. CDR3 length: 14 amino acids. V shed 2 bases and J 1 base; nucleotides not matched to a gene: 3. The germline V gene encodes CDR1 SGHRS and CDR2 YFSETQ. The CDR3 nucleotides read TGCGCCAGCAGCTTTCTGGACAGGTCCTACGAGCAGTACTTC. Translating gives CASSFLDRSYEQYF.

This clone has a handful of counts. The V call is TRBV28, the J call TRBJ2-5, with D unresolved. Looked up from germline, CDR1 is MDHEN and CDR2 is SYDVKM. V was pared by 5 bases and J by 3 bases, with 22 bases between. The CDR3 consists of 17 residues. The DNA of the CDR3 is TGTGCCAGCAGTCCCCATTATACGGGTGCCCCCAAAGAGACCCAGTACTTC. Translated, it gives CASSPHYTGAPKETQYF.

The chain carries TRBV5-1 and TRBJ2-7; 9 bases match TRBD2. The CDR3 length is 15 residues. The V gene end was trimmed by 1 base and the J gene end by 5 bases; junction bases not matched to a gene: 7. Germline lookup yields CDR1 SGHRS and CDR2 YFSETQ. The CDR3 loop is CASSLTGGRVDEQYF. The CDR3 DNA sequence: TGCGCCAGCAGCTTGACGGGCGGGAGGGTTGACGAGCAGTACTTC.

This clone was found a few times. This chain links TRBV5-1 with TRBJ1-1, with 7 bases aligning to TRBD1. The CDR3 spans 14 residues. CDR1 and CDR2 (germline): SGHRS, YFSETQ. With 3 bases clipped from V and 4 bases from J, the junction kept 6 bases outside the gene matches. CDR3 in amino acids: CASSSRQGTTEAFF. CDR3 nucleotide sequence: TGCGCCAGCAGCTCGCGACAGGGAACCACTGAAGCTTTCTTT.

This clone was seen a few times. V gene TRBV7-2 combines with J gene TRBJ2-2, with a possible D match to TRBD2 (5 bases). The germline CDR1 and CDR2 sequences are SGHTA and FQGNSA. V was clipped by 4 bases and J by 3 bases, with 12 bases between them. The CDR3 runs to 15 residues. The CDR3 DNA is TGTGCCAGCAGCTCAACTAGTTTGTACACCGGGGAGCTGTTTTTT. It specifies CASSSTSLYTGELFF.

CDR3 region: CASSQGPPGQGAGGYTF. CDR3 nucleotide sequence: TGCGCCAGCAGCCAAGGCCCCCCGGGGCAGGGGGCAGGCGGCTACACCTTC. The chain recombines TRBV4-3 with TRBJ1-2; 8 bases agree with TRBD1. This CDR3 is 17 amino acids long. Germline CDR1 reads LGHNA; CDR2 reads YSLEER. With 1 base clipped from V and 8 bases from J, the junction kept 15 bases outside the gene matches.